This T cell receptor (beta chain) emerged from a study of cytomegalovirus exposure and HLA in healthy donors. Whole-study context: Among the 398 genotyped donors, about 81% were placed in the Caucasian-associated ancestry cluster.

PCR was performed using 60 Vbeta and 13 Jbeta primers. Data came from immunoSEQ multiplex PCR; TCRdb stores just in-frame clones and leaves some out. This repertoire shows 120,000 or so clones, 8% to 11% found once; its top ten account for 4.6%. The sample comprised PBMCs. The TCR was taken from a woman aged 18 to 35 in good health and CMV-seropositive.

DNA of the CDR3: TGTGCCAGCAGTGCCCTAGGTCCAAACACTGAAGCTTTCTTT. It yields the protein CASSALGPNTEAFF. The chain combines TRBV2 with TRBJ1-1, with D unclear. Germline CDR1 SNHLY, CDR2 FYNNEI. V lost 4 bases and J 2 bases, leaving 11 bases between the germline ends. CDR3 length: 14 residues. Variable domain in full (rest from reference TRBV2 and TRBJ1-1): EPEVTQTPSHQVTQMGQEVILRCVPISNHLYFYWYRQILGQKVEFLVSFYNNEISEKSEIFDDQFSVERPDGSNFTLKIRSTKLEDSAMYFCASSALGPNTEAFFGQGTRLTVV.